The present TCR beta chain was sequenced within a study of PD-1 blockade in classical Hodgkin lymphoma. General study findings and limits: Complete responders possessed baseline diversity comparable to newly diagnosed patients.

The V gene lost 11 bases and the J gene lost 1 base, with 20 bases spanning the gap. The CDR3 is 15 residues long. CDR1 is WSHSY and CDR2 is SAAADI in the germline V gene. Sequenced by immunoSEQ multiplex PCR; TCRdb stores in-frame clones only, minus some. Found here are about 98,000 clones, 92% of them singletons; the top ten hold 2.8%. Concerning this clone itself: Antigen specificity is unknown.

Patients all relapsed after autologous stem cell transplantation, and there was variation in brentuximab vedotin exposure. The chain joins TRBV10-2 to TRBJ1-1; D is unresolved. This material consisted of peripheral blood mononuclear cells (PBMCs), taken at baseline. The receptor's source is a human donor with classical Hodgkin lymphoma. The CDR3 DNA sequence: TGCGCCGGCTCTGAAGGGCGGTCTTGGAACACTGAAGCTTTCTTT. This codes for CAGSEGRSWNTEAFF.